This TCR beta chain was profiled in a study of blood T cell repertoires in COVID-19. Study context: Sites in the United States, Italy and Spain provided acute and convalescent COVID-19 samples. The analysed material was cDNA or gDNA that came from T cells, B-cell-depleted T cells, or PBMCs.

Original methodology: Estimated nucleated cell counts came from reference gene primer amplification. Repertoires were generated with immunoSEQ multiplex PCR, while TCRdb's copy carries only in-frame clones and drops some. For V, J and clone size, that table is used; D and trimming come from the DNA. This sample has about 74,000 clones, with 88% found just once. J gave up 4 bases and V 4 bases, and 8 bases lay outside the gene matches. CDR1 and CDR2 (germline): MNHEY, SVGAGI. The CDR3 contains 15 residues. The sequencing sample was made of peripheral blood. The source of this sequence is a woman older than 75 with acute or convalescent COVID-19. The chain links TRBV6-5 to TRBJ2-7, with TRBD1 identical over 9 bases. CDR3 nucleotide sequence: TGTGCCAGCAGTTCTGGAGGGACAGGGCAGTACGAGCAGTACTTC. It is translated as CASSSGGTGQYEQYF.